The table lists the clone carrying this TCR beta chain with many counts. These data belong to a study of CD4 and CD8 cells across lung adenocarcinoma regions. Trimming at V came to 1 base and at J to 0 bases, leaving 0 bases not matched to a gene. The CDR3 runs to 15 residues. In germline, CDR1 is LGHNA, CDR2 YNFKEQ. TCRdb analysed the PCR reads with MiXCR anew, one entry per CDR3 protein. The table shows 9,500 to 11,000 distinct CDR3 sequences, with roughly 60% occurring only once. Localized lung adenocarcinoma, a non-small cell lung cancer, affected the donors. The chain couples TRBV4-2 to TRBJ2-5; 9 bases are shared with TRBD1. Sequenced material: CD8+ T cells from the margin of a lung tumor. This receptor was taken from a male donor with lung adenocarcinoma. The CD4 and CD8 labels of this study may be unreliable. The CDR3 region has the DNA TGTGCCAGCAGCCAAGGGGACAGGGACCAAGAGACCCAGTACTTC. Translated, it gives CASSQGDRDQETQYF.